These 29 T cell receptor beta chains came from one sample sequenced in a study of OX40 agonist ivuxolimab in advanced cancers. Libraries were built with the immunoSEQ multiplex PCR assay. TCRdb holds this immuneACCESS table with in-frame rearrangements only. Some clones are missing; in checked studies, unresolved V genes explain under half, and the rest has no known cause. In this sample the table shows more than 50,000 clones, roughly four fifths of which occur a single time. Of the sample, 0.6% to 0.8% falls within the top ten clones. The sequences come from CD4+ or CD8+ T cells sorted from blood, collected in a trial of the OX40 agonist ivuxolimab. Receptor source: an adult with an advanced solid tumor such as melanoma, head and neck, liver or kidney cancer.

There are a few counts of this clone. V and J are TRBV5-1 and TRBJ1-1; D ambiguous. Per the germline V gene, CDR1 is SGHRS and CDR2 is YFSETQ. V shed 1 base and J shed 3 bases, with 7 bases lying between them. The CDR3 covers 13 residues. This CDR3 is CASSLKEDTEAFF. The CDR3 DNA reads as TGCGCCAGCAGCTTGAAGGAGGACACTGAAGCTTTCTTT.

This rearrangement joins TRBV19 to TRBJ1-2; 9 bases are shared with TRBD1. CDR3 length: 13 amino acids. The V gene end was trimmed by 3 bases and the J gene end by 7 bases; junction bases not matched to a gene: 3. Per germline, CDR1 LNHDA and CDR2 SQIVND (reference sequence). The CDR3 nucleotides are TGTGCCAGTAGTATGGGACAGGGCGGTGGCTACACCTTC. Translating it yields CASSMGQGGGYTF.

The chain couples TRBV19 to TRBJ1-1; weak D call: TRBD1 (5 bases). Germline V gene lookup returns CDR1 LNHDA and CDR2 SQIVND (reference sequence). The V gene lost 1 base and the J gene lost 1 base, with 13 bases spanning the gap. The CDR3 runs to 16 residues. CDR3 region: CASSIAEVQGNTEAFF. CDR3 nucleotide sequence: TGTGCCAGTAGTATAGCCGAAGTGCAGGGGAACACTGAAGCTTTCTTT. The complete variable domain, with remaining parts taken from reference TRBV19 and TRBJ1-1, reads DGGITQSPKYLFRKEGQNVTLSCEQNLNHDAMYWYRQDPGQGLRLIYYSQIVNDFQKGDIAEGYSVSREKKESFPLTVTSAQKNPTAFYLCASSIAEVQGNTEAFFGQGTRLTVV.

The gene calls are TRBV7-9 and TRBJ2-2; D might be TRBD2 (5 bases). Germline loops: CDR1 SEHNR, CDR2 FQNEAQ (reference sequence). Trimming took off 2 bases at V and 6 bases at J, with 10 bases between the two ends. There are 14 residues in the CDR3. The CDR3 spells CASSLMTGSGELFF. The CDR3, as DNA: TGTGCCAGCAGCTTAATGACGGGGTCCGGGGAGCTGTTTTTT.

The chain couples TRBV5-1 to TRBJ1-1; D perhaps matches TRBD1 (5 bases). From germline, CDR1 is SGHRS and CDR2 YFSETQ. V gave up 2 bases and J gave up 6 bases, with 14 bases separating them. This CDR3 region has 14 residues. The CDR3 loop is CASSLGDALAEAFF. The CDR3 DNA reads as TGCGCCAGCAGCTTAGGGGACGCCCTCGCTGAAGCTTTCTTT.

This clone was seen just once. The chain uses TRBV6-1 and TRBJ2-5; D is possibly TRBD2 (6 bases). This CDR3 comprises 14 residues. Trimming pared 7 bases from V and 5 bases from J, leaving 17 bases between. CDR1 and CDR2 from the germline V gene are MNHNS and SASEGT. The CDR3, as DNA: TGTGCCAGCACCGTGGGAGGAAACTGGGAGACCCAGTACTTC. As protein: CASTVGGNWETQYF.

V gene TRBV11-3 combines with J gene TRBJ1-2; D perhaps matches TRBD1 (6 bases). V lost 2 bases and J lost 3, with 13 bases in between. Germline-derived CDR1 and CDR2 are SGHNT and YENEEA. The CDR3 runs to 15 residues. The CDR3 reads CASSLRGGRDYGYTF. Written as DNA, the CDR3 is TGTGCCAGCAGCTTAAGGGGGGGCAGGGACTATGGCTACACCTTC. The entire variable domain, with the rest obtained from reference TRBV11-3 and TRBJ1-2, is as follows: EAGVVQSPRYKIIEKKQPVAFWCNPISGHNTLYWYLQNLGQGPELLIRYENEEAVDDSQLPKDRFSAERLKGVDSTLKIQPAELGDSAVYLCASSLRGGRDYGYTFGSGTRLTVV.

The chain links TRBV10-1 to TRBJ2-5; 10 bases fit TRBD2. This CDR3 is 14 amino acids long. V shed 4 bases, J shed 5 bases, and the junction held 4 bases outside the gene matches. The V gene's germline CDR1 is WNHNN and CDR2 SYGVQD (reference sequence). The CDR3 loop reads CASSVGTSVETQYF. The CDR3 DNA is TGCGCCAGCAGTGTTGGGACTAGCGTGGAGACCCAGTACTTC.

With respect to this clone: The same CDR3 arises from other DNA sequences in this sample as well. CDR3 residues: CASSIGDTQYF. As DNA, the CDR3 is TGTGCCAGTAGTATAGGAGATACGCAGTATTTT. This chain links TRBV19 with TRBJ2-3; D is undetermined. V was cut by 1 base and J by 5 bases, with 1 base left in between. The germline V gene has CDR1 LNHDA and CDR2 SQIVND (reference sequence). The CDR3 is made up of 11 amino acids.

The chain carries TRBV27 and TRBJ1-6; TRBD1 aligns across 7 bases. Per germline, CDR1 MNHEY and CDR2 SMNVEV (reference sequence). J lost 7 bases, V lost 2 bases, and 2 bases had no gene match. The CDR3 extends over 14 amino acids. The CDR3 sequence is CASSLKQGNSPLHF. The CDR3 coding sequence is TGTGCCAGCAGTTTAAAACAGGGGAATTCACCCCTCCACTTT.

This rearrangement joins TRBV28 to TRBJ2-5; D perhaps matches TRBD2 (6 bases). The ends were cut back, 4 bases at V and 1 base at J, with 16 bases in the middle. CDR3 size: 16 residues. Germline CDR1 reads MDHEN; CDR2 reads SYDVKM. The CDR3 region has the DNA TGTGCCAGCAGTTCGGGGGTAACGCCGGCCCAAGAGACCCAGTACTTC. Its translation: CASSSGVTPAQETQYF.

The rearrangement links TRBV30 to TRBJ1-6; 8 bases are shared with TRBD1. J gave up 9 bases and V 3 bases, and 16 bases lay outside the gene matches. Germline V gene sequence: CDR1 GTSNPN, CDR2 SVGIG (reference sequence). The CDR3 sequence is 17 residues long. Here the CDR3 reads CAWRPPGGAWSGSPLHF. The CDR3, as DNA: TGTGCCTGGAGGCCCCCAGGGGGCGCTTGGTCAGGTTCACCCCTCCACTTT.

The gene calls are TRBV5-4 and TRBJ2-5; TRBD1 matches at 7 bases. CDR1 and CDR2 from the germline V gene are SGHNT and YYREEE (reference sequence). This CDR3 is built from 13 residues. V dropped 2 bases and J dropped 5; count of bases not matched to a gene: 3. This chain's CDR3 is CASSFKGAETQYF. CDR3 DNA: TGTGCCAGCAGCTTTAAGGGGGCGGAGACCCAGTACTTC.

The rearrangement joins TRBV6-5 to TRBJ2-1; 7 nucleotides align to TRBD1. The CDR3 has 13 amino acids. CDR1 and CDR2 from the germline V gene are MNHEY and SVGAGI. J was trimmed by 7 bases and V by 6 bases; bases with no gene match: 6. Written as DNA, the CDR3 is TGTGCCAGCAGGGGGACAGCGTTAAATGAGCAGTTCTTC. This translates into CASRGTALNEQFF.

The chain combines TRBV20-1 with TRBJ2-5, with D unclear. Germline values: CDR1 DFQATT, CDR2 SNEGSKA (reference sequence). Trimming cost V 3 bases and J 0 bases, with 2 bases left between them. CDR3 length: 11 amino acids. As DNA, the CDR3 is TGCAGTGCTAGGAACCAAGAGACCCAGTACTTC. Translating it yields CSARNQETQYF.

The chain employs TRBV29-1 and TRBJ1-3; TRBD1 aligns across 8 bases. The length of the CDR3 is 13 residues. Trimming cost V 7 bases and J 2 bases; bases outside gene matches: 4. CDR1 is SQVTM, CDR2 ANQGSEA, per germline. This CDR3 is CSASGQAGNTIYF. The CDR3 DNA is TGCAGCGCGTCGGGACAGGCTGGAAACACCATATATTTT.

This CDR3 is CASSGTGNLYGYTF. The CDR3 DNA follows: TGTGCCAGCAGTGGTACAGGGAATTTGTATGGCTACACCTTC. The chain recombines TRBV2 with TRBJ1-2; D is perhaps TRBD1 (6 bases). The CDR3 contains 14 residues. Germline assignment: CDR1 SNHLY and CDR2 FYNNEI. The germline V and J ends were trimmed by 4 bases and 5 bases, with 14 bases remaining between them.

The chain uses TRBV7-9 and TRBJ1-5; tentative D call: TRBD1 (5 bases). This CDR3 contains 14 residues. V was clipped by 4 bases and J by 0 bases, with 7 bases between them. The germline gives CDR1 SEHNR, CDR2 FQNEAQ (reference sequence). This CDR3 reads CASSSDTSNQPQHF. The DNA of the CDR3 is TGTGCCAGCAGCTCGGACACTAGCAATCAGCCCCAGCATTTT.

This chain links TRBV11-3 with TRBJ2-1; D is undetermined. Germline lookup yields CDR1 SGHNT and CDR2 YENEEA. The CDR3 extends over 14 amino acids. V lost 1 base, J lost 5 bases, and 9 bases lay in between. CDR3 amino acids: CASSLAVSHNEQFF. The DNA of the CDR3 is TGTGCCAGCAGCTTAGCGGTCAGCCACAATGAGCAGTTCTTC.

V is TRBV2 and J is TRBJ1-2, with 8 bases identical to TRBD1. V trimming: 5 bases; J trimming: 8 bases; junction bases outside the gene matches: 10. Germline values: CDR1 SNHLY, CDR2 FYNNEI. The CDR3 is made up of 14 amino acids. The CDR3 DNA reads TGTGCCAGCAGTAGACAGGGGCCCCAGGGCGGCTACACCTTC. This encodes CASSRQGPQGGYTF.

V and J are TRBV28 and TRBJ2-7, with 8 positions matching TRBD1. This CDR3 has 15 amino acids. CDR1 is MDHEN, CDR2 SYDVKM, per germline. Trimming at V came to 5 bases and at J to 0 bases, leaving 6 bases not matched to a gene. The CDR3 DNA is TGTGCCAGCAGTCCCACGGACAGGGCCTCCTACGAGCAGTACTTC. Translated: CASSPTDRASYEQYF. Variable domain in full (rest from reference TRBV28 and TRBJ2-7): DVKVTQSSRYLVKRTGEKVFLECVQDMDHENMFWYRQDPGLGLRLIYFSYDVKMKEKGDIPEGYSVSREKKERFSLILESASTNQTSMYLCASSPTDRASYEQYFGPGTRLTVT.

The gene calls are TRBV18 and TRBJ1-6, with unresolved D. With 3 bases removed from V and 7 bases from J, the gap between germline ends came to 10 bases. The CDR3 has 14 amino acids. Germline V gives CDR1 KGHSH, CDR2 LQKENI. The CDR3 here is CASSPNQKNSPLHF. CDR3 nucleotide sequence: TGTGCCAGCTCACCCAACCAGAAGAATTCACCCCTCCACTTT.

The CDR3 region has the DNA TGTGCCATCACTTTCGGACAGGGTACCGGAAACACCATATATTTT. Its protein is CAITFGQGTGNTIYF. The chain links TRBV10-3 to TRBJ1-3; 8 bases line up with TRBD1. The CDR3 is 15 residues long. Germline lookup yields CDR1 ENHRY and CDR2 SYGVKD. The V segment lost 7 bases and the J segment 4 bases; nucleotides outside the gene matches: 9.

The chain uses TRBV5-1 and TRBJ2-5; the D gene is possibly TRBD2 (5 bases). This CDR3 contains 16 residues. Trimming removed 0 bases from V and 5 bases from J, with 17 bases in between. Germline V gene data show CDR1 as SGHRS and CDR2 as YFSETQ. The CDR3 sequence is CASSLAVRDVRETQYF. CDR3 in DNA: TGCGCCAGCAGCTTGGCCGTCCGGGATGTCCGGGAGACCCAGTACTTC.

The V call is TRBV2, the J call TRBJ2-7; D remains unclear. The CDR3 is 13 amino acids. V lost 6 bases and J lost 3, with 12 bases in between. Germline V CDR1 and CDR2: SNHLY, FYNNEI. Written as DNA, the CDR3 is TGTGCCAGCAGCCAGGACGGGCTCTACGAGCAGTACTTC. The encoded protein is CASSQDGLYEQYF.

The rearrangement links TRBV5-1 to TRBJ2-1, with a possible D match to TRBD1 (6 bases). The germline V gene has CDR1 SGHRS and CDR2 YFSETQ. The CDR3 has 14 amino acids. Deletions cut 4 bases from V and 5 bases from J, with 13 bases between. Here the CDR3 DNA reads TGCGCCAGCAGCCCCGGACAGCCAAACAATGAGCAGTTCTTC. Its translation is CASSPGQPNNEQFF.

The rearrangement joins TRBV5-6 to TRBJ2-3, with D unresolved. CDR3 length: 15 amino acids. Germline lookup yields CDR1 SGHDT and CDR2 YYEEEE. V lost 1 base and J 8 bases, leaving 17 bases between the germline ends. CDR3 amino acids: CASSLNPKATGTQYF. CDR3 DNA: TGTGCCAGCAGCTTGAATCCCAAGGCTACGGGTACGCAGTATTTT.

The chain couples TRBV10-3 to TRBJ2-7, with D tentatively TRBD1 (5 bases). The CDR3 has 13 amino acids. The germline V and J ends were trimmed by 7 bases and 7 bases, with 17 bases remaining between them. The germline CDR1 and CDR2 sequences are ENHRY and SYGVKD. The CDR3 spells CAITGLVESEQYF. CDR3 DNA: TGTGCCATCACAGGGTTAGTTGAATCGGAGCAGTACTTC.

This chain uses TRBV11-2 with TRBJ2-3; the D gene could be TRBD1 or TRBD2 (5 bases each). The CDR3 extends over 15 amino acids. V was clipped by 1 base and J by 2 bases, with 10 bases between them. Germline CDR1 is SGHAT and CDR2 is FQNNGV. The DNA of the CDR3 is TGTGCCAGCAGCTTAGGAGCAGGGACCACAGATACGCAGTATTTT. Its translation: CASSLGAGTTDTQYF.